One sample yielded the 7 T cell receptor beta chains listed below, sequenced in a study of blood T cell repertoires in COVID-19. Method: immunoSEQ multiplex PCR; TCRdb's copy keeps in-frame clones and lacks some. The sample shows more than 400,000 clones, 80% to 90% of them seen only once. Sequenced: peripheral blood. The receptors derive from a human donor in a cohort sampled during active COVID-19.

The chain couples TRBV5-6 to TRBJ1-2, with D possibly matching TRBD1 (5 bases). This CDR3 is 14 amino acids long. Trimming cost V 0 bases and J 3 bases, with 9 bases left between them. Germline CDR1 SGHDT, CDR2 YYEEEE. The CDR3 spells CASSLDGRDYGYTF. CDR3 coding DNA: TGTGCCAGCAGCTTGGATGGCAGGGACTATGGCTACACCTTC.

This sequence joins TRBV11-1 and TRBJ2-3, with D uncertain. This CDR3 has 13 residues. Germline lookup yields CDR1 SGHAT and CDR2 FQDESV (reference sequence). Trimming took off 5 bases at V and 2 bases at J, with 8 bases between the two ends. The CDR3 loop is CASSPNPTDTQYF. As DNA, the CDR3 is TGTGCCAGCAGCCCCAATCCCACAGATACGCAGTATTTT.

J is TRBJ2-3 and V is TRBV7-2; 8 bases are shared with TRBD1. The germline CDR1 and CDR2 sequences are SGHTA and FQGNSA. The V gene end was trimmed by 1 base and the J gene end by 5 bases; junction bases not matched to a gene: 11. This CDR3 region has 17 residues. The CDR3 nucleotides are TGTGCCAGCAGCTTAGGACCCCCCACAGGGGGGCAAGATACGCAGTATTTT. Its translation: CASSLGPPTGGQDTQYF.

The gene calls are TRBV9 and TRBJ2-1; 7 bases align to TRBD1. J was trimmed by 4 bases and V by 0 bases; bases with no gene match: 7. This CDR3 contains 16 residues. From germline, CDR1 is SGDLS and CDR2 YYNGEE. Written as DNA, the CDR3 is TGTGCCAGCAGCGTAGCCTCGGGGACAGTGTACAATGAGCAGTTCTTC. As protein: CASSVASGTVYNEQFF.

The chain carries TRBV5-4 and TRBJ1-6; 8 positions agree with TRBD1. V lost 1 base and J lost 7; bases outside the gene matches: 1. The CDR3 is 14 amino acids. Germline V CDR1 and CDR2: SGHNT, YYREEE (reference sequence). Written as DNA, the CDR3 is TGTGCCAGCAGCTTGCGGACAGGGAATTCACCCCTCCACTTT. Its protein product is CASSLRTGNSPLHF.

The chain links TRBV10-3 to TRBJ1-4; the match to TRBD1 covers 7 bases. The CDR3 is 13 residues long. The germline V gene has CDR1 ENHRY and CDR2 SYGVKD. V dropped 11 bases and J dropped 4; count of bases not matched to a gene: 7. CDR3 amino acids: CAATGTVNEKLFF. The DNA for the CDR3 is TGTGCCGCAACCGGGACAGTTAATGAAAAACTGTTTTTT.

The V gene is TRBV25-1, the J gene TRBJ1-1; weak D call: TRBD1 (5 bases). The V gene lost 8 bases and the J gene lost 1 base, with 14 bases spanning the gap. This CDR3 spans 14 amino acids. Germline assignment: CDR1 MGHDK and CDR2 SYGVNS. The CDR3: CASGTRGRNTEAFF. The CDR3 coding sequence is TGTGCCAGCGGGACTAGAGGAAGGAACACTGAAGCTTTCTTT.